The 4 T cell receptor beta chains given below trace back to one sample, sequenced in a study of long-term antiretroviral therapy in people with HIV. immunoSEQ v3.0 was run at survey level. Repertoires were generated with immunoSEQ multiplex PCR, while TCRdb's copy carries only in-frame clones and drops some. Here the sample spans over 25,000 clones, 78% being singletons. The sample was unsorted PBMCs, taken 1.5 years before starting antiretroviral therapy. These receptors originate from a man between 18 and 29 years old with HIV.

This chain uses TRBV28 with TRBJ2-7; 7 bases map to TRBD1. Unmatched junction bases numbered 11, after V lost 4 bases and J lost 5 bases. CDR3 size: 15 residues. Per germline, CDR1 MDHEN and CDR2 SYDVKM. CDR3 in amino acids: CASSYRATGAHEQYF. The DNA of the CDR3 is TGTGCCAGCAGTTATCGAGCCACAGGGGCCCACGAGCAGTACTTC.

This clone was seen a single time. The chain joins TRBV13 to TRBJ2-3, with D maybe TRBD1 (6 bases). This CDR3 has 15 residues. The V end was cut by 3 bases, the J end by 5 bases, with 15 bases between. Germline CDR1 and CDR2: PRHDT and FYEKMQ (reference sequence). In DNA, the CDR3 is TGTGCCAGCAGCTTTAGGGGTGCAGGGGTAGATACGCAGTATTTT. Translation: CASSFRGAGVDTQYF.

Note on this clone: Other nucleotide sequences from this sample produce the same CDR3. V gene TRBV27 combines with J gene TRBJ1-5, with 7 bases that match TRBD1. CDR3 length: 13 residues. Trimming removed 3 bases from V and 5 bases from J; junction bases left unmatched: 1. CDR1 and CDR2 (germline): MNHEY, SMNVEV (reference sequence). The chain's CDR3 is CASSFDRDQPQHF. DNA of the CDR3: TGTGCCAGCAGTTTCGACAGGGATCAGCCCCAGCATTTT.

In its sample, this clone was seen once. The CDR3 region has the DNA TGTGCCAGCCACGGGGGGGCCGACAATGAGCAGTTCTTC. Translation: CASHGGADNEQFF. This chain links TRBV13 with TRBJ2-1, with 8 bases fitting TRBD2. J was trimmed by 5 bases and V by 8 bases; bases with no gene match: 5. CDR1 is PRHDT, CDR2 FYEKMQ, per germline (reference sequence). The CDR3 is made up of 13 amino acids.